The 28 T cell receptor beta chains below all came from one sample that was sequenced in a study of CD8 T cells in Susac syndrome. Reverse transcription of roughly 0.45 to 1 ug RNA used random hexamers. TCRdb recomputed calls from the immunoSEQ multiplex PCR reads with MiXCR, one row per CDR3 protein. The table shows approximately 140,000 distinct CDR3 sequences, with 90% to 95% occurring only once. Sequenced sample: CD4+ T cells from PBMCs. The receptor set was obtained from a human donor with multiple sclerosis.

The V call is TRBV29-1, the J call TRBJ2-7, with TRBD2 identical over 8 bases. Germline V gives CDR1 SQVTM, CDR2 ANQGSEA. Trimming cost V 7 bases and J 1 base; bases outside gene matches: 3. The CDR3 is 12 amino acids. CDR3 sequence: CSGGLGSYEQYF. The CDR3, as DNA: TGCAGCGGGGGACTAGGGTCCTACGAGCAGTACTTC.

The chain couples TRBV25-1 to TRBJ2-7; D could derive from TRBD1 or TRBD2 (7 bases each). CDR1 is MGHDK and CDR2 is SYGVNS in the germline V gene. CDR3 length: 16 amino acids. V lost 6 bases to trimming and J lost 2 bases, with 20 bases between them. CDR3 coding DNA: TGTGCCAGCAGGGAGGCGACGACAGGGAGGGCCTACGAGCAGTACTTC. Translated, it gives CASREATTGRAYEQYF.

This chain connects TRBV30 to TRBJ2-4; 11 positions match TRBD2. Trimming at V came to 2 bases and at J to 0 bases, leaving 9 bases not matched to a gene. The germline V gene has CDR1 GTSNPN and CDR2 SVGIG (reference sequence). CDR3 length equals 18 residues. The CDR3 sequence is CAWSLAGGPSVAKNIQYF. The CDR3 DNA is TGTGCCTGGAGTTTAGCGGGGGGGCCGAGCGTAGCCAAAAACATTCAGTACTTC.

The rearrangement joins TRBV2 to TRBJ2-5; a possible D gene is TRBD2 (6 bases). The CDR3 loop spans 15 amino acids. CDR1 is SNHLY and CDR2 is FYNNEI in the germline V gene. The ends were cut back, 5 bases at V and 3 bases at J, with 16 bases in the middle. The CDR3 bases are TGTGCCAGCAGTCGCGGAGGGGCGACAAAAGAGACCCAGTACTTC. Protein sequence: CASSRGGATKETQYF.

The rearrangement uses TRBV7-3 and TRBJ2-3; 13 nucleotides align to TRBD2. The CDR3 is 16 residues long. Germline values: CDR1 SGHTA, CDR2 FQGTGA. J lost 6 bases, V lost 5 bases, and 8 bases had no gene match. CDR3 sequence reads: CASSILAGGPRDTQYF. The CDR3 DNA follows: TGTGCCAGCAGCATACTAGCGGGAGGGCCGAGGGATACGCAGTATTTT. Based on the CDR3 plus reference TRBV7-3 and TRBJ2-3, the full variable domain is GAGVSQTPSNKVTEKGKYVELRCDPISGHTALYWYRQSLGQGPEFLIYFQGTGAADDSGLPNDRFFAVRPEGSVSTLKIQRTERGDSAVYLCASSILAGGPRDTQYFGPGTRLTVL.

This chain joins TRBV27 and TRBJ1-4; D not resolved. V was clipped by 4 bases and J by 8 bases, with 14 bases between them. Germline-derived CDR1 and CDR2 are MNHEY and SMNVEV (reference sequence). The CDR3 length is 14 residues. The CDR3 region is CASSSLLRGEKLFF. CDR3 DNA sequence: TGTGCCAGCAGTTCCCTGTTAAGAGGGGAAAAACTGTTTTTT. The full variable domain, rest sourced from reference TRBV27 and TRBJ1-4, is EAQVTQNPRYLITVTGKKLTVTCSQNMNHEYMSWYRQDPGLGLRQIYYSMNVEVTDKGDVPEGYKVSRKEKRNFPLILESPSPNQTSLYFCASSSLLRGEKLFFGSGTQLSVL.

The chain is built from TRBV19 and TRBJ1-1; D unclear. Looked up from germline, CDR1 is LNHDA and CDR2 is SQIVND (reference sequence). CDR3 size: 11 residues. V was pared by 5 bases and J by 11 bases, with 12 bases between. CDR3: CASSERVYAFF. For the CDR3, the DNA is TGTGCCAGTAGTGAACGGGTTTACGCTTTCTTT.

The chain joins TRBV15 to TRBJ1-6; 7 positions match TRBD1. Germline V gene data show CDR1 as LNHNV and CDR2 as YYDKDF (reference sequence). This CDR3 has 14 residues. The trim removed 6 bases at V and 6 bases at J, leaving 5 bases unmatched. The CDR3 sequence: CATSIGQVNSPLHF. The CDR3 region has the DNA TGTGCCACCAGTATAGGACAGGTTAATTCACCCCTCCACTTT.

The chain joins TRBV30 to TRBJ1-2, with D uncertain. The V end lost 2 bases, the J end lost 6 bases, and 13 bases lay between the germline ends. Germline V gene sequence: CDR1 GTSNPN, CDR2 SVGIG (reference sequence). The CDR3 sequence is 13 residues long. The CDR3 loop reads CAWSPQTLHGYTF. CDR3 coding DNA: TGTGCCTGGAGTCCCCAGACATTACATGGCTACACCTTC.

This clonotype was recorded only once. The chain employs TRBV20-1 and TRBJ1-4; a weak D match, TRBD1 (5 bases). V lost 6 bases, J lost 2 bases, and 22 bases lay in between. CDR1 and CDR2 from the germline V gene are DFQATT and SNEGSKA (reference sequence). The CDR3 length is 17 residues. DNA for the CDR3: TGCAGTGCCGCACAGGATAGTGGGTTGCGGACTAATGAAAAACTGTTTTTT. Translation gives CSAAQDSGLRTNEKLFF.

The J gene is TRBJ1-1, the V gene TRBV7-3, with D possibly being TRBD1 (5 bases). Per the germline V gene, CDR1 is SGHTA and CDR2 is FQGTGA. Trimming removed 5 bases at V and 3 bases at J, with 13 bases between. The CDR3 is 14 amino acids. DNA of the CDR3: TGTGCCAGCAGCCGACAGCTAACGGACACTGAAGCTTTCTTT. This sequence encodes CASSRQLTDTEAFF.

J is TRBJ2-1 and V is TRBV24-1; D gene ambiguous. This CDR3 region has 12 residues. Germline V gene sequence: CDR1 KGHDR, CDR2 SFDVKD. Between the trimmed V and J ends, which lost 8 bases and 2 bases, there was a span of 6 bases. The CDR3: CATKGTYNEQFF. CDR3 DNA sequence: TGTGCCACCAAAGGGACCTACAATGAGCAGTTCTTC.

This chain uses TRBV15 with TRBJ2-3, with 11 nucleotides matching TRBD2. Germline CDR1 is LNHNV and CDR2 is YYDKDF (reference sequence). The CDR3 is made up of 16 amino acids. V gave up 5 bases and J gave up 2 bases; unmatched junction bases: 6. The CDR3 nucleotides are TGTGCCACCAGCGGTAGCGGGGGGGCTCTCACAGATACGCAGTATTTT. This sequence encodes CATSGSGGALTDTQYF.

This clonotype has just one count. The V call is TRBV3-1, the J call TRBJ1-6; no reliable D call. Trimming removed 5 bases from V and 6 bases from J, with 14 bases in between. The CDR3 sequence is 15 residues long. CDR1 and CDR2 (germline): LGHDT, YNNKEL (reference sequence). This CDR3 is CASSSEGFLNSPLHF. The CDR3 nucleotides read TGTGCCAGCAGCTCGGAGGGTTTTCTTAATTCACCCCTCCACTTT.

The gene calls are TRBV15 and TRBJ1-6; D not certain. The CDR3 is 16 amino acids. Trimming removed 0 bases from V and 6 bases from J, with 12 bases in between. Germline-derived CDR1 and CDR2 are LNHNV and YYDKDF (reference sequence). The CDR3 sequence: CATSRDPLVGNSPLHF. The CDR3, as DNA: TGTGCCACCAGCAGAGATCCCCTAGTGGGTAATTCACCCCTCCACTTT. The full variable domain, its missing parts supplied by reference TRBV15 and TRBJ1-6, is DAMVIQNPRYQVTQFGKPVTLSCSQTLNHNVMYWYQQKSSQAPKLLFHYYDKDFNNEADTPDNFQSRRPNTSFCFLDIRSPGLGDTAMYLCATSRDPLVGNSPLHFGNGTRLTVT.

The chain combines TRBV29-1 with TRBJ2-7, with TRBD1 as a possible D gene (5 bases). With 6 bases removed from V and 3 bases from J, the gap between germline ends came to 9 bases. Germline CDR1 is SQVTM and CDR2 is ANQGSEA. The CDR3 runs 11 residues. The chain's CDR3 is CSVKTGYEQYF. DNA of the CDR3: TGCAGCGTCAAAACAGGCTACGAGCAGTACTTC.

The chain recombines TRBV15 with TRBJ2-6, with D perhaps being TRBD1 or TRBD2 (5 bases each). CDR1 and CDR2 (germline): LNHNV, YYDKDF (reference sequence). Trimming removed 1 base from V and 4 bases from J, with 8 bases in between. CDR3 size: 15 residues. This CDR3 reads CATSRVGTGANVLTF. The CDR3 DNA reads TGTGCCACCAGCAGAGTAGGGACCGGGGCCAACGTCCTGACTTTC. Filled out from reference TRBV15 and TRBJ2-6, the complete variable domain reads DAMVIQNPRYQVTQFGKPVTLSCSQTLNHNVMYWYQQKSSQAPKLLFHYYDKDFNNEADTPDNFQSRRPNTSFCFLDIRSPGLGDTAMYLCATSRVGTGANVLTFGAGSRLTVL.

The chain carries TRBV9 and TRBJ1-3; 10 bases align to TRBD1. The V segment lost 6 bases and the J segment 0 bases; nucleotides outside the gene matches: 6. The V gene's germline CDR1 is SGDLS and CDR2 YYNGEE. The CDR3 has 16 residues. The CDR3 DNA follows: TGTGCCAGCACCAGGACAGGGGGGATCTCTGGAAACACCATATATTTT. Translation: CASTRTGGISGNTIYF.

This clonotype has only one observation. The chain is built from TRBV20-1 and TRBJ2-5; D might be TRBD1 (7 bases). CDR3 size: 12 residues. Germline V gene lookup returns CDR1 DFQATT and CDR2 SNEGSKA (reference sequence). V shed 6 bases and J shed 5 bases, with 13 bases lying between them. The CDR3 sequence is CSARPGGETQYF. CDR3 bases: TGCAGTGCCAGACCAGGGGGGGAGACCCAGTACTTC.

This chain connects TRBV20-1 to TRBJ2-1; D unclear. Germline V gene sequence: CDR1 DFQATT, CDR2 SNEGSKA (reference sequence). This CDR3 is built from 14 residues. The V and J ends lost 1 base and 1 base respectively, with 8 bases between them. Here the CDR3 reads CSARADLSYNEQFF. The CDR3 nucleotides read TGCAGTGCTAGAGCCGACTTATCCTACAATGAGCAGTTCTTC.

The count of this clonotype is one. The chain is built from TRBV20-1 and TRBJ1-5; 7 positions match TRBD1. The CDR3 length is 14 residues. V was pared by 3 bases and J by 4 bases, with 6 bases of the junction left unmatched. Germline CDR1 and CDR2: DFQATT and SNEGSKA (reference sequence). CDR3 nucleotide sequence: TGCAGTGCTAGGGCCTCGACAGGGAATCAGCCCCAGCATTTT. It encodes CSARASTGNQPQHF.

The chain combines TRBV19 with TRBJ2-7; D possibly matches TRBD1 or TRBD2 (6 bases each). CDR1 is LNHDA and CDR2 is SQIVND in the germline V gene (reference sequence). Trimming stripped 0 bases from V and 2 bases from J, with 14 bases between. CDR3 length equals 16 residues. CDR3 sequence: CASSIEHRGPTYEQYF. CDR3 DNA sequence: TGTGCCAGTAGTATAGAGCATCGGGGGCCTACCTACGAGCAGTACTTC.

The chain carries TRBV29-1 and TRBJ2-5; D unresolved. CDR1 and CDR2 from the germline V gene are SQVTM and ANQGSEA. The CDR3 sequence is 12 residues long. Trimming cost V 7 bases and J 1 base, with 10 bases left between them. The CDR3 bases are TGCAGCGCCGAAAGAAGCCAAGAGACCCAGTACTTC. This codes for CSAERSQETQYF.

CDR3 in DNA: TGCAGCGTTGAAAGTGAGGAGTGGCGAGATACGCAGTATTTT. Amino acid sequence: CSVESEEWRDTQYF. V and J are TRBV29-1 and TRBJ2-3; no clear D gene. The germline V gene has CDR1 SQVTM and CDR2 ANQGSEA. The CDR3 loop spans 14 amino acids. Between the trimmed V and J ends, which lost 2 bases and 5 bases, there was a span of 14 bases.

The chain recombines TRBV9 with TRBJ1-2, with D possibly TRBD1 on 5 matching bases. V was clipped by 0 bases and J by 8 bases, with 14 bases between them. Germline-derived CDR1 and CDR2 are SGDLS and YYNGEE. The CDR3 length is 14 residues. DNA of the CDR3: TGTGCCAGCAGCGTAGCTCTCCAGGGTGGAGGCTACACCTTC. Its translation is CASSVALQGGGYTF.

This chain's CDR3 is CASSLIRGNQPQHF. Here the CDR3 DNA reads TGTGCCAGCAGTTTAATCAGGGGAAATCAGCCCCAGCATTTT. The chain is built from TRBV28 and TRBJ1-5; tentative D call: TRBD1 (6 bases). V lost 2 bases, J lost 4 bases, and 9 bases lay in between. The length of the CDR3 is 14 residues. The V gene's germline CDR1 is MDHEN and CDR2 SYDVKM.

V is TRBV30 and J is TRBJ2-3; 9 bases agree with TRBD2. Germline V gene sequence: CDR1 GTSNPN, CDR2 SVGIG (reference sequence). This CDR3 is built from 14 residues. Losses at the gene ends were 7 bases for V and 2 bases for J; bases not matched to a gene: 7. The CDR3 DNA reads as TGTGCCTTAAGACGGACTAGCGCCACAGATACGCAGTATTTT. This codes for CALRRTSATDTQYF.

V gene TRBV18 combines with J gene TRBJ1-2, with a possible D match to TRBD1 (5 bases). The V end was cut by 6 bases, the J end by 1 base, with 6 bases between. The CDR3 sequence is 12 residues long. Germline V lookup: CDR1 KGHSH, CDR2 LQKENI. DNA for the CDR3: TGTGCCAGCTCCGACAGTAACTATGGCTACACCTTC. Its protein product is CASSDSNYGYTF.